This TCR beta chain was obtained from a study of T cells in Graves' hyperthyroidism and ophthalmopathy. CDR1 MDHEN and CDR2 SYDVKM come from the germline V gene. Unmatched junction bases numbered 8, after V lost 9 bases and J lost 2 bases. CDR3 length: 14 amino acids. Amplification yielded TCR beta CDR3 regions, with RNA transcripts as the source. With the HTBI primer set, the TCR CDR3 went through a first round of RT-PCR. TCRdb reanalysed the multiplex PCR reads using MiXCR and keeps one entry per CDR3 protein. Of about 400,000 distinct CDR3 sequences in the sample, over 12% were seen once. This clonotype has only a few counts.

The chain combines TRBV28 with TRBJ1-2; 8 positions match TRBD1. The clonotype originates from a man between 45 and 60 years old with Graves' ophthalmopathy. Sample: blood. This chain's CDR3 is CASHPRDRNYGYTF. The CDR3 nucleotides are TGTGCCAGTCACCCTAGGGACAGGAACTATGGCTACACCTTC.